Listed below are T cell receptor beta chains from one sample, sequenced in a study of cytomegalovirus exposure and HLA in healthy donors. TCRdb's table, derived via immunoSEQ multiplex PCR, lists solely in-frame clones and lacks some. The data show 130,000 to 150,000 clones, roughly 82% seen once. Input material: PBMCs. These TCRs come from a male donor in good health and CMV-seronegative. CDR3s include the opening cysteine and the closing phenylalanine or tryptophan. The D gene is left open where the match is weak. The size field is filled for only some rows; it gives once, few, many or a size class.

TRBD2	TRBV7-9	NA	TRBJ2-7	CASSPRLAGGPFDEQYF	TGTGCCAGCAGCCCCCGCCTAGCGGGGGGCCCCTTCGACGAGCAGTACTTC
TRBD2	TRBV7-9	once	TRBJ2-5	CASIREGRETQYF	TGTGCCAGCATCCGGGAGGGGCGTGAGACCCAGTACTTC
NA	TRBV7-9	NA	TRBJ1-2	CASTKGVEGYTF	TGTGCCAGCACCAAGGGGGTAGAGGGCTACACCTTC
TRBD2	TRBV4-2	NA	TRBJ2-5	CASSQGDFAGVETQYF	TGTGCCAGCAGCCAAGGTGACTTCGCGGGGGTTGAGACCCAGTACTTC
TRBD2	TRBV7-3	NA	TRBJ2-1	CASSPSGSGGAYEQFF	TGTGCCAGCAGCCCCTCGGGTAGCGGGGGGGCATATGAGCAGTTCTTC
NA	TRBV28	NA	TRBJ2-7	CASTGQGGLQGREQYF	TGTGCCAGCACCGGACAGGGAGGGCTCCAAGGGCGCGAGCAGTACTTC
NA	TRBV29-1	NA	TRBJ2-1	CSVTLRDEQFF	TGCAGCGTGACTTTACGGGATGAGCAGTTCTTC
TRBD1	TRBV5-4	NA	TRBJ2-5	CASSPDRRQETQYF	TGTGCCAGCAGCCCGGACAGGAGACAAGAGACCCAGTACTTC
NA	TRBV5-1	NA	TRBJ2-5	CASSSTGSTQETQYF	TGCGCCAGCAGCTCTACAGGGTCTACCCAAGAGACCCAGTACTTC
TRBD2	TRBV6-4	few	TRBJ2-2	CASSYLAGGPGELFF	TGTGCCAGCAGTTACCTAGCGGGAGGCCCCGGGGAGCTGTTTTTT
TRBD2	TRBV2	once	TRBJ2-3	CASRFSGTSGADTQYF	TGTGCCAGCAGGTTTTCCGGGACTAGCGGGGCGGATACGCAGTATTTT
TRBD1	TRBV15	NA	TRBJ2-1	CATPSQDREDNEQFF	TGTGCCACCCCGTCCCAGGACAGGGAGGACAATGAGCAGTTCTTC
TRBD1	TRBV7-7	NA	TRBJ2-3	CASSPYPGDRGTDTQYF	TGTGCTAGCAGCCCTTACCCAGGGGACAGGGGGACAGATACGCAGTATTTT
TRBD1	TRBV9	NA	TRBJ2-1	CASSVGQGAYNEQFF	TGTGCCAGCAGCGTTGGACAGGGAGCCTACAATGAGCAGTTCTTC
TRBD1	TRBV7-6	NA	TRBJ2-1	CASSLDTGANNEQFF	TGTGCCAGCAGCTTAGATACAGGGGCCAACAATGAGCAGTTCTTC
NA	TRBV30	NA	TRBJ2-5	CAWTNGIVETQYF	TGTGCCTGGACCAACGGGATAGTTGAGACCCAGTACTTC
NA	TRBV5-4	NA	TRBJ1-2	CASSSETGVRYTF	TGTGCCAGCAGCTCCGAGACAGGCGTTCGCTACACCTTC
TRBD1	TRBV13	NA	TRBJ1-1	CASHTTGRNTEAFF	TGTGCCAGCCATACGACAGGGAGGAACACTGAAGCTTTCTTT
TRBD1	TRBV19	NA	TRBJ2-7	CASMLSGQGVNEQYF	TGTGCCAGTATGCTCTCGGGACAGGGGGTCAACGAGCAGTACTTC
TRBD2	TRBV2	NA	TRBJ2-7	CASSVLGGIYEQYF	TGTGCCAGCAGTGTCCTGGGAGGGATCTACGAGCAGTACTTC
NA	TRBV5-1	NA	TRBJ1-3	CASSLEGQSSGNTIYF	TGCGCCAGCAGCTTAGAGGGACAAAGCTCTGGAAACACCATATATTTT
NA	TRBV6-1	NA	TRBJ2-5	CASSEARSRGTSRETQYF	TGTGCCAGCAGTGAAGCACGCTCTCGGGGGACGTCCAGGGAGACCCAGTACTTC
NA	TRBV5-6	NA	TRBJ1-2	CASSPGPGPNYGYTF	TGTGCCAGCAGTCCTGGGCCCGGCCCAAACTATGGCTACACCTTC
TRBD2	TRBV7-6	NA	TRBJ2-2	CASSLESLGLAGDHGELFF	TGTGCCAGCAGCTTAGAATCCTTGGGACTAGCGGGAGACCACGGGGAGCTGTTTTTT
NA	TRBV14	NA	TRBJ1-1	CASSQEDGLANTEAFF	TGTGCCAGCAGCCAAGAAGACGGGTTGGCGAACACTGAAGCTTTCTTT
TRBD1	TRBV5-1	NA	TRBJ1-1	CASSLAPGQRINTEAFF	TGCGCCAGCAGCTTGGCCCCGGGACAGAGGATAAACACTGAAGCTTTCTTT
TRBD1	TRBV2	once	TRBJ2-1	CASSDLDRATFF	TGTGCCAGCAGCGATTTGGACAGGGCTACGTTCTTC
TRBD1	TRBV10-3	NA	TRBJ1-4	CAISESGQGNEKLFF	TGTGCCATCAGTGAGTCGGGACAGGGGAATGAAAAACTGTTTTTT
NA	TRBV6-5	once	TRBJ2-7	CASRGPGRAGYEQYF	TGTGCCAGCAGAGGCCCGGGCAGGGCAGGTTACGAGCAGTACTTC
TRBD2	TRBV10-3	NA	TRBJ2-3	CAIRGTSGGTDTQYF	TGTGCCATCAGGGGGACTAGCGGGGGCACAGATACGCAGTATTTT
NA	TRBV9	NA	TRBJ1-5	CASSARGNNQPQHF	TGTGCCAGCAGCGCGAGGGGGAACAATCAGCCCCAGCATTTT
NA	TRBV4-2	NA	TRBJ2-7	CASSQDVETEKDYEQYF	TGTGCCAGCAGCCAAGATGTAGAGACAGAGAAGGACTACGAGCAGTACTTC
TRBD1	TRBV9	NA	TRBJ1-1	CASSSRTGQNDNTEAFF	TGTGCCAGCAGCTCCCGGACAGGTCAGAACGATAACACTGAAGCTTTCTTT
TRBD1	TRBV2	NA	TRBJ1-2	CASSEEPPGTGIGYTF	TGTGCCAGCAGTGAAGAACCCCCCGGGACAGGGATTGGCTACACCTTC
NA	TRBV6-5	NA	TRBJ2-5	CASSLRDIQETQYF	TGTGCCAGCAGTTTGAGGGACATCCAAGAGACCCAGTACTTC
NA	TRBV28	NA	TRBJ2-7	CASSAYEQYF	TGTGCCAGCAGTGCGTACGAGCAGTACTTC
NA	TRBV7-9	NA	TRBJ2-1	CASSDISGSYNEQFF	TGTGCCAGCAGCGATATTAGCGGCTCCTACAATGAGCAGTTCTTC
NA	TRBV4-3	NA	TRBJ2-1	CASSRIGASYNEQFF	TGCGCCAGCAGCCGGATTGGGGCCTCCTACAATGAGCAGTTCTTC
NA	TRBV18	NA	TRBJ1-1	CASSRTTDLLNTEAFF	TGTGCCAGCTCACGTACAACGGACTTATTGAACACTGAAGCTTTCTTT
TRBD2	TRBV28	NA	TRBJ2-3	CASRRAGSSATDTQYF	TGTGCCAGCAGGCGAGCGGGATCCTCGGCAACAGATACGCAGTATTTT
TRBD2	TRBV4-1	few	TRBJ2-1	CASSQVGSGGIYNEQFF	TGCGCCAGCAGCCAAGTAGGTAGCGGGGGGATCTACAATGAGCAGTTCTTC
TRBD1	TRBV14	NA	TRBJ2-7	CASSLGTGLSYEQYF	TGTGCCAGCAGCCTCGGGACAGGCCTGTCCTACGAGCAGTACTTC
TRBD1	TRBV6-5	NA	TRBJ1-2	CASREGQGDGYTF	TGTGCCAGCAGAGAAGGACAGGGGGATGGCTACACCTTC
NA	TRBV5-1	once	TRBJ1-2	CASSPEGDGYTF	TGCGCCAGCAGCCCCGAGGGGGACGGCTACACCTTC
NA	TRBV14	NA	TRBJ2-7	CASSQASRTYEQYF	TGTGCCAGCAGCCAAGCGTCCAGGACCTACGAGCAGTACTTC
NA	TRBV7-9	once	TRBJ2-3	CASSLVSGSTDTQYF	TGTGCCAGCAGCTTAGTAAGCGGGAGCACAGATACGCAGTATTTT
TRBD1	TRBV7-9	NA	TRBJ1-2	CASSWPREPDRGANYGYTF	TGTGCCAGCAGCTGGCCTCGTGAGCCGGACAGGGGAGCTAACTATGGCTACACCTTC
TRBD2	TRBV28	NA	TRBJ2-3	CASSLREGTRTDTQYF	TGTGCCAGCAGTTTAAGGGAGGGGACTAGAACTGATACGCAGTATTTT
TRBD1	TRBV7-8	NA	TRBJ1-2	CASSLTGGLNGYTF	TGTGCCAGCAGCTTAACAGGGGGCTTGAATGGCTACACCTTC
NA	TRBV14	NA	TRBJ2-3	CASSLGASTDTQYF	TGTGCCAGCAGCCTGGGGGCGAGCACAGATACGCAGTATTTT
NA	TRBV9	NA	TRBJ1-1	CASSVVPGNTEAFF	TGTGCCAGCAGCGTAGTTCCGGGGAACACTGAAGCTTTCTTT
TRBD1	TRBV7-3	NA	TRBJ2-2	CASSYKTGGTGELFF	TGTGCCAGCAGCTACAAGACAGGGGGCACCGGGGAGCTGTTTTTT
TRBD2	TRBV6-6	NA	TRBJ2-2	CASSYPSGGAGELFF	TGTGCCAGCAGTTACCCTAGCGGGGGGGCCGGGGAGCTGTTTTTT
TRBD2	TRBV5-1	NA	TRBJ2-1	CASSLPVTTAGDEQFF	TGCGCCAGCAGCTTGCCCGTGACTACAGCGGGGGATGAGCAGTTCTTC
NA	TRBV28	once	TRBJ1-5	CASSILAGSNQPQHF	TGTGCCAGCAGTATCCTCGCAGGGAGCAATCAGCCCCAGCATTTT
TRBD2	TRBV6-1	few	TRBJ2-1	CASSGVSTSGGADQQFF	TGTGCCAGCAGTGGGGTTTCGACTAGCGGGGGGGCCGATCAGCAGTTCTTC
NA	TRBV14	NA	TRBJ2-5	CASSQWMGLTWETQYF	TGTGCCAGCAGCCAATGGATGGGCCTTACTTGGGAGACCCAGTACTTC
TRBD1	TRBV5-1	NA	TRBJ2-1	CASSLVGTAYNEQFF	TGCGCCAGCAGCTTGGTAGGGACAGCCTACAATGAGCAGTTCTTC
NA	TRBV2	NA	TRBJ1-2	CASSYNRVANYGYTF	TGTGCCAGCAGTTACAACAGGGTTGCTAACTATGGCTACACCTTC